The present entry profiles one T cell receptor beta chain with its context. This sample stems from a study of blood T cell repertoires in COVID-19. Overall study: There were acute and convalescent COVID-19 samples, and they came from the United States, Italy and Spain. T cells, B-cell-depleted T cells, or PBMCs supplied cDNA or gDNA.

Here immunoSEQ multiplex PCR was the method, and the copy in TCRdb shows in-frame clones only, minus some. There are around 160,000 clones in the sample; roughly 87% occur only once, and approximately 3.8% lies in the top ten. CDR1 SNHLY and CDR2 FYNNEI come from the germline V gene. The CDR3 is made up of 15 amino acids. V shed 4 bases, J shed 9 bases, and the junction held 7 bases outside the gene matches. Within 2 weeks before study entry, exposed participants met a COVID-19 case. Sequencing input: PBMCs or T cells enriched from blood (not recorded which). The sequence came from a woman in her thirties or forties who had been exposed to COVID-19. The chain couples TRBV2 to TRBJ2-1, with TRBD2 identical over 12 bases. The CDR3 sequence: CASSGTSGVPSEQFF. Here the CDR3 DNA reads TGTGCCAGCAGTGGGACTAGCGGGGTCCCCAGTGAGCAGTTCTTC.